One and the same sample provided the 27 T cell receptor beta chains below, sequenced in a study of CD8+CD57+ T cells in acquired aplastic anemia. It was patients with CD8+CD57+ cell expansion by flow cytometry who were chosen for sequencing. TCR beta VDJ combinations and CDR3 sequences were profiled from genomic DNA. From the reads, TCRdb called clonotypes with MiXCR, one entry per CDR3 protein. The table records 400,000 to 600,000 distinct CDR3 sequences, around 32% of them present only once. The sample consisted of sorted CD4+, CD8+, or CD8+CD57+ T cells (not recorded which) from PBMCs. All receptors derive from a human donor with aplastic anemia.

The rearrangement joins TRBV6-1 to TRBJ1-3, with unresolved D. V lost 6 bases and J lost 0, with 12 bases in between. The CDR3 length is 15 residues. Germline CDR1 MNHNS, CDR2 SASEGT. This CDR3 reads CASRITASSGNTIYF. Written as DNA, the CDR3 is TGTGCCAGCAGAATTACAGCGAGCTCTGGAAACACCATATATTTT.

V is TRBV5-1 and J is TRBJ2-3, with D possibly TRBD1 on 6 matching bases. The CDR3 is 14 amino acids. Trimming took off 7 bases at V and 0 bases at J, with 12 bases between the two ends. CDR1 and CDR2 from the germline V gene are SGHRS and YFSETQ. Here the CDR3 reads CASLQGSSTDTQYF. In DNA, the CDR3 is TGCGCCAGCCTACAGGGATCTAGCACAGATACGCAGTATTTT.

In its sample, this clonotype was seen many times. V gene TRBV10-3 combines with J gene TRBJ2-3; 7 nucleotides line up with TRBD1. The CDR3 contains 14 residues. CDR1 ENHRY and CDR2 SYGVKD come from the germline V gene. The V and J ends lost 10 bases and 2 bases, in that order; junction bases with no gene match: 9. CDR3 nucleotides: TGTGCCAGCCGGCGAGGACAGGACACAGATACGCAGTATTTT. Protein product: CASRRGQDTDTQYF.

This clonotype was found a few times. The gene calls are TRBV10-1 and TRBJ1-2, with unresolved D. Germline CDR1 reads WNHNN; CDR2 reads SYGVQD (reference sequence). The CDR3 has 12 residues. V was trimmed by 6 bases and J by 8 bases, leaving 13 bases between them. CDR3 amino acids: CASSLGMRGYTF. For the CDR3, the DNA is TGCGCCAGCAGCTTGGGTATGAGGGGCTACACCTTC.

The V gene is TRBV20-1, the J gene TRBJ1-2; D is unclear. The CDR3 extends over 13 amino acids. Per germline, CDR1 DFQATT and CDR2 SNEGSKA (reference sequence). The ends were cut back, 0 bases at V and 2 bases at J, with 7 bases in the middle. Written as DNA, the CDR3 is TGCAGTGCTAGAGATCCCGGGAACTATGGCTACACCTTC. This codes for CSARDPGNYGYTF.

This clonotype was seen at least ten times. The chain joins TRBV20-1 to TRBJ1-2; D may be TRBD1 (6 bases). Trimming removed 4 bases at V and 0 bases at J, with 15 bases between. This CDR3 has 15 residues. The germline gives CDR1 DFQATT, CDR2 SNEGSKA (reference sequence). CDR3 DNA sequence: TGCAGTGCTAAGAATCGGGACAACGCTAACTATGGCTACACCTTC. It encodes CSAKNRDNANYGYTF.

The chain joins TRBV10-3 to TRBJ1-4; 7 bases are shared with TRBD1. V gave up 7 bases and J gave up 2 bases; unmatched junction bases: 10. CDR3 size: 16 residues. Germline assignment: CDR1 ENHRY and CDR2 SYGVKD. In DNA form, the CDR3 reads TGTGCCATCACCGCACAGGGGACCGGTACTAATGAAAAACTGTTTTTT. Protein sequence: CAITAQGTGTNEKLFF.

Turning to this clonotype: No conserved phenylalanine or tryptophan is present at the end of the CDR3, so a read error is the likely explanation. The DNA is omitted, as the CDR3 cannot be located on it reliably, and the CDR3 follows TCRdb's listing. CDR3 protein: CAISGPRPVR. The chain is built from TRBV10-3 and TRBJ2-5; TRBD1, as called in the table, went unchecked against the DNA. The CDR3 contains 10 residues when both ends are counted. Germline assignment: CDR1 ENHRY and CDR2 SYGVKD.

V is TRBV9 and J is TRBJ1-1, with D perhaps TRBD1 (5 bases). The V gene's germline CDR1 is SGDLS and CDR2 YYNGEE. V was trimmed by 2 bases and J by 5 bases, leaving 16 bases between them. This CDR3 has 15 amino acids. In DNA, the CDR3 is TGTGCCAGCAGCGTCGCTCAATGGGGCTGGACTGAAGCTTTCTTT. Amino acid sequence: CASSVAQWGWTEAFF.

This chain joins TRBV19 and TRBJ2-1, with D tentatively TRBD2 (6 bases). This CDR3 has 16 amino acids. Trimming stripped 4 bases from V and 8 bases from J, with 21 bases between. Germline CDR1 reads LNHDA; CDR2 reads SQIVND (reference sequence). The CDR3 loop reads CASSTKTSRSDYEQFF. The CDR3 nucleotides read TGTGCCAGTAGTACGAAAACTAGCAGGAGCGACTATGAGCAGTTCTTC.

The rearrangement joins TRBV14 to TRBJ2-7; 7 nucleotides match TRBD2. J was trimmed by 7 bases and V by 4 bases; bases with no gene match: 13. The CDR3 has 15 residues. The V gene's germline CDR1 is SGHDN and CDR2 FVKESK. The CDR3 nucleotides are TGTGCCAGCAGCCCTTTTGAAGGGAGGGCCGGGGAGCAGTACTTC. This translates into CASSPFEGRAGEQYF.

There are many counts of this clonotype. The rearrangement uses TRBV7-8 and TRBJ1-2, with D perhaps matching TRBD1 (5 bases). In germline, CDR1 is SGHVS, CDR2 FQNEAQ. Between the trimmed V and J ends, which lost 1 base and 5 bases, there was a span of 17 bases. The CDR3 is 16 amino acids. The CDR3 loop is CASSLEGAASSYGYTF. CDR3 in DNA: TGTGCCAGCAGCTTAGAAGGGGCAGCAAGCTCTTATGGCTACACCTTC. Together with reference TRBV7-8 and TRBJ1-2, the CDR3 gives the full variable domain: GAGVSQSPRYKVAKRGQDVALRCDPISGHVSLFWYQQALGQGPEFLTYFQNEAQLDKSGLPSDRFFAERPEGSVSTLKIQRTQQEDSAVYLCASSLEGAASSYGYTFGSGTRLTVV.

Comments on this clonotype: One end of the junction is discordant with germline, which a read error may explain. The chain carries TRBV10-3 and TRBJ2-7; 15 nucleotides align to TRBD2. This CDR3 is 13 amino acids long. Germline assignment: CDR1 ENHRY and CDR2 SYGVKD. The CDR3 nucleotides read TGTGCCATTAGGGCACGGACTAGCGGGAGGGCCAACTTC. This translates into CAIRARTSGRANF.

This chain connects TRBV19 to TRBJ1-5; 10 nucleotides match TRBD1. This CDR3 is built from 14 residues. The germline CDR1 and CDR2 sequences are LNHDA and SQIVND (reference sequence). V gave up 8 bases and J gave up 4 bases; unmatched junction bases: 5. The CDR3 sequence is CASWGQGINQPQHF. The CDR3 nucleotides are TGTGCCAGTTGGGGACAGGGGATAAATCAGCCCCAGCATTTT.

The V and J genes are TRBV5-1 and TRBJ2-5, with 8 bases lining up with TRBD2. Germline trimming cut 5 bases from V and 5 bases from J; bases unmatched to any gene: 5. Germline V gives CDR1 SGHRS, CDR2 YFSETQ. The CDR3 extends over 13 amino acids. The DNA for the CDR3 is TGCGCCAGCAGGGGGCGGGGGGTCGAGACCCAGTACTTC. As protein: CASRGRGVETQYF.

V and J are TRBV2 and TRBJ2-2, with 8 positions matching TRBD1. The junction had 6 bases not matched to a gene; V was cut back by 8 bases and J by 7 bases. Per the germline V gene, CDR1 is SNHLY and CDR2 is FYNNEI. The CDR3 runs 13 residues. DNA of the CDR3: TGTGCCAGCCGACAGGGGCTGAGCGGGGAGCTGTTTTTT. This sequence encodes CASRQGLSGELFF.

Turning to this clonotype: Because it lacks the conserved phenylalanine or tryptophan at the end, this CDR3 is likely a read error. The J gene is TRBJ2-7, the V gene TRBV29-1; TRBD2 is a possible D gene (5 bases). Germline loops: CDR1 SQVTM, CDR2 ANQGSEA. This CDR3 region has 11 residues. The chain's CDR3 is CSVSYSHEQYL. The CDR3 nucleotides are TGTAGCGTGAGCTACTCCCACGAGCAGTACCTC.

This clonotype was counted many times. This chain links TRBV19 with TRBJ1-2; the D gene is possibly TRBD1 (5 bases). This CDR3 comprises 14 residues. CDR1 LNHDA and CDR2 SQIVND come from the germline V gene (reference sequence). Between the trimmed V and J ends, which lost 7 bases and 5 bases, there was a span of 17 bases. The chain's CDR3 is CASTPRADNYGYTF. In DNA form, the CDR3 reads TGTGCCAGTACCCCGAGGGCGGACAATTATGGCTACACCTTC.

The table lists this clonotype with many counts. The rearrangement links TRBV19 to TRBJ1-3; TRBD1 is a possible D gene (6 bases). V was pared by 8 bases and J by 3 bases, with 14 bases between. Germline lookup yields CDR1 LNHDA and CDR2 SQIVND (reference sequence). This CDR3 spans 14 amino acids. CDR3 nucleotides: TGTGCCAGTTGTACAGGGCTTGTTGGAAACACCATATATTTT. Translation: CASCTGLVGNTIYF.

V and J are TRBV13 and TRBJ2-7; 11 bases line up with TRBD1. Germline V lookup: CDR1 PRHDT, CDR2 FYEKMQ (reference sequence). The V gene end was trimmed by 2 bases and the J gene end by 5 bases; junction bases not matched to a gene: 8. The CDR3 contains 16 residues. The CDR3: CASSLRIGTGGNEQYF. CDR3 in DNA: TGTGCCAGCAGCTTAAGAATCGGGACAGGGGGGAACGAGCAGTACTTC.

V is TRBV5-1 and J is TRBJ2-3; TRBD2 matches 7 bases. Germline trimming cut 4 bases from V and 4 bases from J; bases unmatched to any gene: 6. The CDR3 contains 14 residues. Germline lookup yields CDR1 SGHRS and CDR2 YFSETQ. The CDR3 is CASSVERGADTQYF. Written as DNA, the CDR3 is TGCGCCAGCAGCGTCGAGCGGGGAGCAGATACGCAGTATTTT. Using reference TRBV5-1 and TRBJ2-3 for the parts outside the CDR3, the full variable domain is KAGVTQTPRYLIKTRGQQVTLSCSPISGHRSVSWYQQTPGQGLQFLFEYFSETQRNKGNFPGRFSGRQFSNSRSEMNVSTLELGDSALYLCASSVERGADTQYFGPGTRLTVL.

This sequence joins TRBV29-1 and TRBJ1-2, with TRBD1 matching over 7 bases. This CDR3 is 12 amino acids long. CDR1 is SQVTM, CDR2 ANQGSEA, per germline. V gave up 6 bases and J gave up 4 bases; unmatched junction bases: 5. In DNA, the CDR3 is TGCAGCGTGGGCAGGGGGGTCTATGGCTACACCTTC. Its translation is CSVGRGVYGYTF. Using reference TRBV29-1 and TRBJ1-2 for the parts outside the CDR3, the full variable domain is SAVISQKPSRDICQRGTSLTIQCQVDSQVTMMFWYRQQPGQSLTLIATANQGSEATYESGFVIDKFPISRPNLTFSTLTVSNMSPEDSSIYLCSVGRGVYGYTFGSGTRLTVV.

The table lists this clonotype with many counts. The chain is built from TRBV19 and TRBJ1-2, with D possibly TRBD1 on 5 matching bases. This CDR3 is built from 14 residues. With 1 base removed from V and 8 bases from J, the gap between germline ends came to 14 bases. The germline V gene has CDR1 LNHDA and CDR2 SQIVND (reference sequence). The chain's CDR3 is CASSIGEGDGGYTF. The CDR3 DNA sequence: TGTGCCAGTAGTATAGGGGAAGGGGATGGAGGCTACACCTTC.

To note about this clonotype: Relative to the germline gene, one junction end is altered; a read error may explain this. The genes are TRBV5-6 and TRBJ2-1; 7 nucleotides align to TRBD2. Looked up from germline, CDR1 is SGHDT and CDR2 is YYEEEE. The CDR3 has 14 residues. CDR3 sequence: CASSLEGRANEQLF. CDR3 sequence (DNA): TGTGCCAGCAGCTTAGAAGGGAGGGCCAATGAGCAGCTCTTC.

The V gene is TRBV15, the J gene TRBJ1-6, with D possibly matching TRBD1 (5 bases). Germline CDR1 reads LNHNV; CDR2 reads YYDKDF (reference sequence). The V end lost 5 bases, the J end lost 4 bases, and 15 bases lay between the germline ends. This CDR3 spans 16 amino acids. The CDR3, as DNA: TGTGCCACCAGCTCTTCCAGGGCGCCTTATAATTCACCCCTCCACTTT. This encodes CATSSSRAPYNSPLHF.

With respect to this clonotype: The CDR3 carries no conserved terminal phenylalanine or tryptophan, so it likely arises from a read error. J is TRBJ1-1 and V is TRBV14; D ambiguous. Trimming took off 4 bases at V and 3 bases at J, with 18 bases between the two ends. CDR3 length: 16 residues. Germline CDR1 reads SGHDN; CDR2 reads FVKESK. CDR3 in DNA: TGTGCCAGCAGCCCGAAAAAATGGTATCCGGACACTGAAGCTTTCCTT. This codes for CASSPKKWYPDTEAFL.

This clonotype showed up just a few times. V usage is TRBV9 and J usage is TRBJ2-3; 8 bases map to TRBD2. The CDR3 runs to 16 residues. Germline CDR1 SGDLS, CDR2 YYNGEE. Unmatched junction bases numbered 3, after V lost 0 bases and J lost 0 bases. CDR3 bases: TGTGCCAGCAGCGTAGTCCCTAGCGGGAGCACAGATACGCAGTATTTT. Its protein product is CASSVVPSGSTDTQYF.